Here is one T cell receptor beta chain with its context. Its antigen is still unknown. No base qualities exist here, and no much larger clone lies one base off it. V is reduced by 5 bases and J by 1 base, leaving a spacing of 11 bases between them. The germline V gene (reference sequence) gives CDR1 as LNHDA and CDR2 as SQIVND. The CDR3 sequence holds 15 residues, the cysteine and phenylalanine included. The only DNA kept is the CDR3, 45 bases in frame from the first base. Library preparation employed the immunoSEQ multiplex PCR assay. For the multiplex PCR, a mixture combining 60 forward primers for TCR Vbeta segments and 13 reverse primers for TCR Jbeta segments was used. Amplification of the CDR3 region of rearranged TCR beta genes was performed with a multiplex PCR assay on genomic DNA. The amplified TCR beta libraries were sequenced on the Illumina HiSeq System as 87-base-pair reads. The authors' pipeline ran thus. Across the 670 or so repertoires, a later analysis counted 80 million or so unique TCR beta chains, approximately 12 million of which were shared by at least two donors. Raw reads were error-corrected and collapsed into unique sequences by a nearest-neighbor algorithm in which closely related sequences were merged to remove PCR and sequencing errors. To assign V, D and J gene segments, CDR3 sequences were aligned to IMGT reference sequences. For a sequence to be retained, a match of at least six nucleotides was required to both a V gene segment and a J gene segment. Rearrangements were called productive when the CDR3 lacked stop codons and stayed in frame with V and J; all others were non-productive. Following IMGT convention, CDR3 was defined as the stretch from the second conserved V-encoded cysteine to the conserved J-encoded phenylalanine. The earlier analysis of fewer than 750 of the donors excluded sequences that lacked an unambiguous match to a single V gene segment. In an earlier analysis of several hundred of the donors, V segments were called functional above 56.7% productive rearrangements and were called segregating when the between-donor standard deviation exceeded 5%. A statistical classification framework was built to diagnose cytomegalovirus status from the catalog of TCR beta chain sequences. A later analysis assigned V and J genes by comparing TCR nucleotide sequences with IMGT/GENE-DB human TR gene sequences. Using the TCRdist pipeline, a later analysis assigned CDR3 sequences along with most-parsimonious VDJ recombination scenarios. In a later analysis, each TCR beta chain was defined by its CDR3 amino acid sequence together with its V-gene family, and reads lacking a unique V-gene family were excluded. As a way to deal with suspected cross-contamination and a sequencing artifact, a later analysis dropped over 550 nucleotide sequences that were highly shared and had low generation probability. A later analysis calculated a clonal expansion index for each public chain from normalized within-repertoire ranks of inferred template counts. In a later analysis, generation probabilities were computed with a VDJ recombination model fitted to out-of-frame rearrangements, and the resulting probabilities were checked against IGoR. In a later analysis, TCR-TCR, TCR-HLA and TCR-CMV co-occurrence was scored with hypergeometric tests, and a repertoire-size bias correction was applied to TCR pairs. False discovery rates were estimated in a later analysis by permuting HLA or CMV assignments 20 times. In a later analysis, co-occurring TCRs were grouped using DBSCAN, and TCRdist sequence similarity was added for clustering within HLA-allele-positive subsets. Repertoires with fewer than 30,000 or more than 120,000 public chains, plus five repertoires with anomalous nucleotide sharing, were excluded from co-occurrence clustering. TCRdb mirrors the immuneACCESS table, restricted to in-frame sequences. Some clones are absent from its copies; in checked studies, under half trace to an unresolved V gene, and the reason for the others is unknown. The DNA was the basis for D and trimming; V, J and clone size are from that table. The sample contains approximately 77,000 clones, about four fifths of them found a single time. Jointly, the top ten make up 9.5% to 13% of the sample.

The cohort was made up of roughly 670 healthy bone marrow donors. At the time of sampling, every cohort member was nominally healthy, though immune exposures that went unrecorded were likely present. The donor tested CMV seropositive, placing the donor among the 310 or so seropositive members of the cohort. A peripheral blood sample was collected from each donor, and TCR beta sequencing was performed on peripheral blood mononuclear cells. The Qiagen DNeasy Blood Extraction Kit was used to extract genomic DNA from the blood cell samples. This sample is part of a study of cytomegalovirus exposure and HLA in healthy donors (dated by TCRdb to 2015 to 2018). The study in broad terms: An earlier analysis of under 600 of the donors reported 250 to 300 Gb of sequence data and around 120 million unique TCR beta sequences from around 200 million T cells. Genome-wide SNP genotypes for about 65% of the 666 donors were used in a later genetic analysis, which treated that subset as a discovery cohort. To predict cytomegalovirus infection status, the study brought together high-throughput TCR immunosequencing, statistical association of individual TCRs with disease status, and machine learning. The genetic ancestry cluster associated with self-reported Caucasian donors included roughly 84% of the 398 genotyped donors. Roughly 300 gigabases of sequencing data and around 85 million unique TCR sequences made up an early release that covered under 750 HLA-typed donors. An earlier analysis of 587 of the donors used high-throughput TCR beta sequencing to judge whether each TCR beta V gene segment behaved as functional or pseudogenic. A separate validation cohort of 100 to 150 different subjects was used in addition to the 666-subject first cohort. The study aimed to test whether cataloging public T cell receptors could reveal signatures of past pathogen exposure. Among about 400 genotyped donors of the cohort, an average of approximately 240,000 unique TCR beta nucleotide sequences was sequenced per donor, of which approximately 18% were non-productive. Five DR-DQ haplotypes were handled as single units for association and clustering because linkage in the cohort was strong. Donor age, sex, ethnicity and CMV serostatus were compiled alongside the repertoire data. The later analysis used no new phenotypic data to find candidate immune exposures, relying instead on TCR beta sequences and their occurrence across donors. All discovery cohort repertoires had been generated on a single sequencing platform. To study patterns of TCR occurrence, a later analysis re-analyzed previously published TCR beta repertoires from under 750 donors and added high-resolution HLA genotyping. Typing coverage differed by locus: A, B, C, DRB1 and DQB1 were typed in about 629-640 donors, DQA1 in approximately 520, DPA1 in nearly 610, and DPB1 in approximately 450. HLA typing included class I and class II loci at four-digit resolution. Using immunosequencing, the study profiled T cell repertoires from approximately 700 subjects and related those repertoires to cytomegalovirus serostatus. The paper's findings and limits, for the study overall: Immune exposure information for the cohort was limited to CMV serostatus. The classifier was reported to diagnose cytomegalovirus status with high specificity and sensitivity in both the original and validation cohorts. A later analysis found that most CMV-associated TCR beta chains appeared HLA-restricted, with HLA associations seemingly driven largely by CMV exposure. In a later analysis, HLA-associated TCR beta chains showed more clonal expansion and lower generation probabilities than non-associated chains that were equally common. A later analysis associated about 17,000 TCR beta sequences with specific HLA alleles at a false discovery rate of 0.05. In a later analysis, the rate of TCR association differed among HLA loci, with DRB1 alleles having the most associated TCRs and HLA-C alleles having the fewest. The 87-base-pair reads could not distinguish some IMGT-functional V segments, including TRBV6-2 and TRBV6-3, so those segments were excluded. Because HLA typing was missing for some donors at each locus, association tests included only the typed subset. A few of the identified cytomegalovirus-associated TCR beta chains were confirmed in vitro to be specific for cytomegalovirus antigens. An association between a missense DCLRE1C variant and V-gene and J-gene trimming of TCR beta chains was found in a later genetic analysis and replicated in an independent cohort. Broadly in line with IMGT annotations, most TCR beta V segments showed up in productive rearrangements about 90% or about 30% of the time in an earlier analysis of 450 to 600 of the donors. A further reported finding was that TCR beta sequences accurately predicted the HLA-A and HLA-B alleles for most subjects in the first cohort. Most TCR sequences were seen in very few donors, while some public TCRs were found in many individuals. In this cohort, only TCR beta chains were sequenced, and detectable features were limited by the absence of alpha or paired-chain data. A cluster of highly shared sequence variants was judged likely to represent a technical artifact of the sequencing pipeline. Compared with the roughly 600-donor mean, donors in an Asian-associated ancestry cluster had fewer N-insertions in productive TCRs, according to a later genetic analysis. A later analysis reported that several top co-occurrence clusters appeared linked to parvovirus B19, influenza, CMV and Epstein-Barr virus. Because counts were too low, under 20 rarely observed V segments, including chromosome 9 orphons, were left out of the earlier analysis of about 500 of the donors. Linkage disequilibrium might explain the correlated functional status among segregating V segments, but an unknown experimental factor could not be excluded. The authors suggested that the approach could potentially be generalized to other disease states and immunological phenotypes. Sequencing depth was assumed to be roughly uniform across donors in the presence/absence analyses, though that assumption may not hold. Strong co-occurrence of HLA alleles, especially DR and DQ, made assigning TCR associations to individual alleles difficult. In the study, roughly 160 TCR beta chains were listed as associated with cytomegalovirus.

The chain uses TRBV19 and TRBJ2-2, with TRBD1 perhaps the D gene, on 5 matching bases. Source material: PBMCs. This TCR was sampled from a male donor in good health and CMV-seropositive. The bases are TGTGCCAGTAGTGGGGCGCGGAAGAACACCGGGGAGCTGTTTTTT. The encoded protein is CASSGARKNTGELFF.